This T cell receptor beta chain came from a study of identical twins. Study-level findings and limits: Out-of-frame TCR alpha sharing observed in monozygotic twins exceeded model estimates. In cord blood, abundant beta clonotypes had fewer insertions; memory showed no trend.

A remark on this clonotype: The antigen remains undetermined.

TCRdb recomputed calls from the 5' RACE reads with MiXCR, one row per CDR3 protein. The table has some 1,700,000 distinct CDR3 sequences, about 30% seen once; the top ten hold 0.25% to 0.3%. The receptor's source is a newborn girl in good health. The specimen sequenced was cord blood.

In nucleotides, the CDR3 is TGTGCCAGCAGTTTAGATGAAAGCACAGATACGCAGTATTTT. Amino acid sequence: CASSLDESTDTQYF. The rearrangement links TRBV12-3 or TRBV12-4 to TRBJ2-3; D is unclear. The germline V and J ends were trimmed by 1 base and 0 bases, with 5 bases remaining between them. The CDR3 spans 14 residues.